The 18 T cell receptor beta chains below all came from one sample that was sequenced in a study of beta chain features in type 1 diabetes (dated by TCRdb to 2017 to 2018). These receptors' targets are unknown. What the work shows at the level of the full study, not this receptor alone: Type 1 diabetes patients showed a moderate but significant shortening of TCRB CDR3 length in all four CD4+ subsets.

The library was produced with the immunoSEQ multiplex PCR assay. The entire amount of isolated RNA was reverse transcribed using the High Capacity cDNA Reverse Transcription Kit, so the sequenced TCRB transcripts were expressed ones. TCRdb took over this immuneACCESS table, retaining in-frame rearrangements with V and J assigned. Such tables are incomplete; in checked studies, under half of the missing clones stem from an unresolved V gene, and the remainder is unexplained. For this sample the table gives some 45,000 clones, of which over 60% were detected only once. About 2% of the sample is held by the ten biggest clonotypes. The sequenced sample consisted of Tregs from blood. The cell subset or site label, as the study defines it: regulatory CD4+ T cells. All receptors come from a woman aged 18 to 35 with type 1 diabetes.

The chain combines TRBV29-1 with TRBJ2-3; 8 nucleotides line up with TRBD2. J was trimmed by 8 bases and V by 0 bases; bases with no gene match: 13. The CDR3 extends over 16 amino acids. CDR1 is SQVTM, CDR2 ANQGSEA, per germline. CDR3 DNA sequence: TGCAGCGTTGAAGAAGCGGGGGCTCACCCTCGAGGTACGCAGTATTTT. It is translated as CSVEEAGAHPRGTQYF.

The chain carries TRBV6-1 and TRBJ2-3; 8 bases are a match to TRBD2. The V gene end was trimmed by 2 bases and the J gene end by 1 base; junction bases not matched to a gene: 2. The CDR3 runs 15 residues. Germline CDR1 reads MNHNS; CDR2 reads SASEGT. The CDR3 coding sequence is TGTGCCAGCAGTGAAATGACTAGCGGCACAGATACGCAGTATTTT. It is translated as CASSEMTSGTDTQYF.

CDR3 nucleotides: TGTGCCAGCAGAGAAACCTACAGGAATGAGCAGTTCTTC. Translation gives CASRETYRNEQFF. This chain uses TRBV7-9 with TRBJ2-1, with a possible D match to TRBD1 (5 bases). From germline, CDR1 is SEHNR and CDR2 FQNEAQ (reference sequence). V was trimmed by 6 bases and J by 7 bases, leaving 13 bases between them. This CDR3 comprises 13 residues. Filled out from reference TRBV7-9 and TRBJ2-1, the complete variable domain reads DTGVSQNPRHKITKRGQNVTFRCDPISEHNRLYWYRQTLGQGPEFLTYFQNEAQLEKSRLLSDRFSAERPKGSFSTLEIQRTEQGDSAMYLCASRETYRNEQFFGPGTRLTVL.

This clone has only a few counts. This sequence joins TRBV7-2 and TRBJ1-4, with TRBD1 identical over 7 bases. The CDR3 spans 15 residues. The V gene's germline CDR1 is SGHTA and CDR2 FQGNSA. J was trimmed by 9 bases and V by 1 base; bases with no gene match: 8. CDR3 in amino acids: CASSLGGAGGKKLFF. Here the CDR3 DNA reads TGTGCCAGCAGCTTAGGAGGGGCAGGGGGAAAAAAACTGTTTTTT. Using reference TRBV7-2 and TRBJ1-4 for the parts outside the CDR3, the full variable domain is GAGVSQSPSNKVTEKGKDVELRCDPISGHTALYWYRQSLGQGLEFLIYFQGNSAPDKSGLPSDRFSAERTGGSVSTLTIQRTQQEDSAVYLCASSLGGAGGKKLFFGSGTQLSVL.

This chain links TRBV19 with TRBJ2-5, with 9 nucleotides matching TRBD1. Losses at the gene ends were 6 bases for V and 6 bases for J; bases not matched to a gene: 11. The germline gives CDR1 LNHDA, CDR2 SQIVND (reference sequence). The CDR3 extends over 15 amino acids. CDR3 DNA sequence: TGTGCCAGTAGCCCCGGACGACAGGGGGGAAAGACCCAGTACTTC. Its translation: CASSPGRQGGKTQYF.

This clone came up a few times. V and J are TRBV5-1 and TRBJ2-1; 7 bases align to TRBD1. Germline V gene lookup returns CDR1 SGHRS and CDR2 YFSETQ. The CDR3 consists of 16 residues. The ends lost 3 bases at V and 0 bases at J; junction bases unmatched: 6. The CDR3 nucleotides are TGCGCCAGCAGCTCTGTAGGGGGCTTCTCCTACAATGAGCAGTTCTTC. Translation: CASSSVGGFSYNEQFF.

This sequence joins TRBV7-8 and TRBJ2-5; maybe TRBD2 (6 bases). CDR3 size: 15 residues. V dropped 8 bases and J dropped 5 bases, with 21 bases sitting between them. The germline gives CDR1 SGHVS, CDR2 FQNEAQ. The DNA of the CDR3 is TGTGCCAGCGGGGGGTGGGGAGCTGGAGGGGAGACCCAGTACTTC. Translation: CASGGWGAGGETQYF.

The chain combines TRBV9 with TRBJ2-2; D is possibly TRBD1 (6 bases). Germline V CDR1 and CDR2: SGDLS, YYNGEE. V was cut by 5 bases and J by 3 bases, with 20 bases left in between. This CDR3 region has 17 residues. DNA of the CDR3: TGTGCCAGCAGAGCCGCCCCAGGGGAAGGGGACACCGGGGAGCTGTTTTTT. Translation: CASRAAPGEGDTGELFF.

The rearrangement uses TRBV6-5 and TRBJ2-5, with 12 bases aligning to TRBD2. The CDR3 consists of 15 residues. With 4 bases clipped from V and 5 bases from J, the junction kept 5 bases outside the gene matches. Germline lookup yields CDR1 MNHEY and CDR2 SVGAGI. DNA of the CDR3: TGTGCCAGCAGTTCCGGGACTAGCGGGCTTGAGACCCAGTACTTC. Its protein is CASSSGTSGLETQYF.

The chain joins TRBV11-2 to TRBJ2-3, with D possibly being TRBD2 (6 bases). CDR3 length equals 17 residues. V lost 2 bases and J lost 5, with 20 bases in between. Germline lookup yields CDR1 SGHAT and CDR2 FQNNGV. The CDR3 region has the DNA TGTGCCAGCAGCTTATATGGGGCGGGAAGTTTTAGAGATACGCAGTATTTT. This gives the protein CASSLYGAGSFRDTQYF.

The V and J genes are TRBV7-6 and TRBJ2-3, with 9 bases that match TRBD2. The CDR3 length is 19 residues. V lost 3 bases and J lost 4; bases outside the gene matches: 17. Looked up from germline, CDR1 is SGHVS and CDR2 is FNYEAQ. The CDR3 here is CASSFSPAGGPRSADTQYF. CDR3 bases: TGTGCCAGCAGCTTTTCCCCGGCGGGAGGGCCCCGAAGTGCAGATACGCAGTATTTT.

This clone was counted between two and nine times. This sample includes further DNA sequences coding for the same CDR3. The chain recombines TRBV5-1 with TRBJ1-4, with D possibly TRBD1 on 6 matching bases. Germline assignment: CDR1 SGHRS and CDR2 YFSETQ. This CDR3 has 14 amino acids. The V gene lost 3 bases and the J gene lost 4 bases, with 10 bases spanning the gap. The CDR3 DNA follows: TGCGCCAGCAGCTCTGGACAGTTTAATGAAAAACTGTTTTTT. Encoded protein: CASSSGQFNEKLFF.

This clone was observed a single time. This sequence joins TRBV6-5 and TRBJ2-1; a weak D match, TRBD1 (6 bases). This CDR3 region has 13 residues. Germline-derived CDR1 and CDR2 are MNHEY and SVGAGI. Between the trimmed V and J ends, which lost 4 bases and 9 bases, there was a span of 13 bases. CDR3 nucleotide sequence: TGTGCCAGCAGTTTTACAGGGTGGGGTGAGCAGTTCTTC. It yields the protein CASSFTGWGEQFF.

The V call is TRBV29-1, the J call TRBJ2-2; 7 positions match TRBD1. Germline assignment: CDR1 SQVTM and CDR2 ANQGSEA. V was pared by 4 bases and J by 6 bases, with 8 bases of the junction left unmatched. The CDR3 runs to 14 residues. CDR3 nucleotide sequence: TGCAGCGTTGCCTACCTCCAGGGGGCCGGGGAGCTGTTTTTT. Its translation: CSVAYLQGAGELFF.

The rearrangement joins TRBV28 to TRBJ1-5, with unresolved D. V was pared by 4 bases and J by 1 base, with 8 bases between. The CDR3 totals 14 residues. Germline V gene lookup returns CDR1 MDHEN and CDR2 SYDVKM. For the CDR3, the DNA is TGTGCCAGCAGTTGGGGAGACAGCAATCAGCCCCAGCATTTT. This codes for CASSWGDSNQPQHF.

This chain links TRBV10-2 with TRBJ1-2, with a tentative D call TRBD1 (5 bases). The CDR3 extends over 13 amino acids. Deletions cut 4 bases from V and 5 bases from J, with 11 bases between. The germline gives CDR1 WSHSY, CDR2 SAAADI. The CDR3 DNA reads TGCGCCAGCAGTGTTGGGGAGGGGTATGGCTACACCTTC. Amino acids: CASSVGEGYGYTF.

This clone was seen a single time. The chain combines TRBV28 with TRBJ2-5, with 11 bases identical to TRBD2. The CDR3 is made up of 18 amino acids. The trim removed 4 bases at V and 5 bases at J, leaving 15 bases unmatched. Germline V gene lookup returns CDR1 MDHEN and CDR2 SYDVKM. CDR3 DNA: TGTGCCAGCAGTTATCCCCCTTCACTAGCGGGGGAGGTGGAGACCCAGTACTTC. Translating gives CASSYPPSLAGEVETQYF. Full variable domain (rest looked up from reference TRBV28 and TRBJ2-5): DVKVTQSSRYLVKRTGEKVFLECVQDMDHENMFWYRQDPGLGLRLIYFSYDVKMKEKGDIPEGYSVSREKKERFSLILESASTNQTSMYLCASSYPPSLAGEVETQYFGPGTRLLVL.

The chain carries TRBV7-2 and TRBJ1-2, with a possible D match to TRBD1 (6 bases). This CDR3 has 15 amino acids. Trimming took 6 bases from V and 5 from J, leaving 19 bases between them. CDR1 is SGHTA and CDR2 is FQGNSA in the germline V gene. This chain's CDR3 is CASRDIPGARYGYTF. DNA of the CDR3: TGTGCCAGCAGGGATATTCCAGGGGCCCGATATGGCTACACCTTC.